The 20 T cell receptor beta chains below come from one sample, sequenced in a study of blood T cells in healthy people across ages. The second PCR ran about 6 to 11 cycles with a sample-barcoded 5' primer and J-beta primers. TCRdb re-called the 5' RACE reads with MiXCR, one entry per CDR3 protein. The data show under 850,000 distinct CDR3 sequences, 35% to 40% seen once. The sequencing sample was made of blood. These TCRs come from a man younger than 35 in good health.

The chain couples TRBV20-1 to TRBJ2-3; TRBD2 is a possible D gene (7 bases). CDR1 is DFQATT and CDR2 is SNEGSKA in the germline V gene (reference sequence). V was clipped by 6 bases and J by 0 bases, with 22 bases between them. The CDR3 sequence is 17 residues long. CDR3 DNA: TGCAGTGCCCCCTATGGCGGGGGCGCCCCTAGCACAGATACGCAGTATTTT. It encodes CSAPYGGGAPSTDTQYF.

This clonotype was observed a handful of times. The chain joins TRBV4-1 to TRBJ1-2, with TRBD1 as a possible D gene (5 bases). V was cut by 2 bases and J by 5 bases, with 18 bases left in between. The V gene's germline CDR1 is MGHRA and CDR2 YSYEKL. The CDR3 is made up of 16 amino acids. The CDR3 loop is CASSQSGTGLGYGYTF. The CDR3 DNA sequence: TGCGCCAGCAGCCAATCCGGGACGGGTTTAGGGTATGGCTACACCTTC.

This chain links TRBV6-6 with TRBJ1-1, with D perhaps matching TRBD1 (5 bases). Trimming took off 0 bases at V and 4 bases at J, with 12 bases between the two ends. Germline-derived CDR1 and CDR2 are MNHNY and SVGAGI (reference sequence). The length of the CDR3 is 15 residues. In DNA form, the CDR3 reads TGTGCCAGCAGTTACTCCGGGGCGACGGGCACTGAAGCTTTCTTT. Translating gives CASSYSGATGTEAFF.

The J gene is TRBJ1-6, the V gene TRBV12-3 or TRBV12-4; possibly TRBD1 for D (5 bases). This CDR3 is built from 14 residues. Trimming cost V 4 bases and J 10 bases, with 14 bases left between them. The CDR3 region is CASSSRDGGSPLHF. The CDR3 nucleotides are TGTGCCAGCAGTTCCCGCGATGGGGGATCACCCCTCCACTTT.

This clonotype came up a few times. CDR3 sequence (DNA): TGTGCCATCAGTGATCGCCTAGCGGGGGGGCTAAGTGAGCAGTACTTC. Translating it yields CAISDRLAGGLSEQYF. This chain uses TRBV10-3 with TRBJ2-5, with 12 bases fitting TRBD2. Germline CDR1 and CDR2: ENHRY and SYGVKD. Germline trimming cut 3 bases from V and 11 bases from J; bases unmatched to any gene: 13. The CDR3 consists of 16 residues.

Comment on this clonotype: A much bigger clone sits one base away, suggesting this may be a read error. The chain uses TRBV27 and TRBJ1-2; 9 nucleotides line up with TRBD1. The germline V gene encodes CDR1 MNHEY and CDR2 SMNVEV (reference sequence). This CDR3 comprises 15 residues. DNA for the CDR3: TGTCCCAGCAGTCCTTCGACAGGGGGACCCTATGGCTACACCTTC. This sequence encodes CPSSPSTGGPYGYTF.

This clonotype has a handful of counts. This chain uses TRBV4-3 with TRBJ1-2; D gene unclear. Germline CDR1 LGHNA, CDR2 YSLEER. This CDR3 is built from 16 residues. V lost 0 bases and J lost 5, with 16 bases in between. CDR3 coding DNA: TGCGCCAGCAGCCAAGATTCGGCAAACGACGTATATGGCTACACCTTC. Translated: CASSQDSANDVYGYTF.

This clonotype was detected many times. This chain connects TRBV28 to TRBJ2-1; 9 bases align to TRBD1. V trimming: 5 bases; J trimming: 4 bases; junction bases outside the gene matches: 9. Germline V CDR1 and CDR2: MDHEN, SYDVKM. This CDR3 comprises 16 residues. CDR3 DNA sequence: TGTGCCAGCAGTACACCGACAGGGGGATCATACAATGAGCAGTTCTTC. It is translated as CASSTPTGGSYNEQFF.

Remarks on this clonotype: A read error may explain this, as a much larger clone is one base away. This chain joins TRBV15 and TRBJ2-5, with 7 positions matching TRBD2. TRBJ2-1 explains the end of the DNA better; the J call may be wrong. This CDR3 spans 13 amino acids. The germline gives CDR1 LNHNV, CDR2 YYDKDF (reference sequence). Here the CDR3 DNA reads TGTGCCACCAGCATGACGGGGGGAGAGACCCAGTTCTTC. This gives the protein CATSMTGGETQFF.

This clonotype was seen a few times. The junction departs from the called germline gene at one end, perhaps through a read error. V and J are TRBV27 and TRBJ1-2; D gene uncertain. CDR1 and CDR2 from the germline V gene are MNHEY and SMNVEV (reference sequence). CDR3 length equals 13 residues. The CDR3 sequence is CASSAWVGYGYTF. The CDR3 coding sequence is TGTGCCAGCAGTGCCTGGGTCGGCTATGGCTATACCTTC.

This clonotype was counted only a few times. The chain couples TRBV12-3 or TRBV12-4 to TRBJ2-2; 8 nucleotides agree with TRBD1. The CDR3 sequence is 15 residues long. The V segment lost 6 bases and the J segment 6 bases; nucleotides outside the gene matches: 9. The CDR3 region is CASSPDRGLAGELFF. The CDR3 nucleotides read TGTGCCAGCAGCCCTGACAGGGGCCTCGCCGGGGAGCTGTTTTTT.

The sample holds many counts of this clonotype. The rearrangement uses TRBV20-1 and TRBJ2-7, with no clear D. V was shortened by 0 bases and J by 1 base, with 1 base between the two germline ends. The germline gives CDR1 DFQATT, CDR2 SNEGSKA (reference sequence). This CDR3 spans 11 amino acids. For the CDR3, the DNA is TGCAGTGCTAGAGAATCCTACGAGCAGTACTTC. It encodes CSARESYEQYF.

The rearrangement links TRBV4-2 to TRBJ2-3, with TRBD1 matching over 9 bases. Germline V gene data show CDR1 as LGHNA and CDR2 as YNFKEQ. There are 17 residues in the CDR3. With 3 bases clipped from V and 7 bases from J, the junction kept 14 bases outside the gene matches. CDR3 bases: TGTGCCAGCAGCCACAGCAGTCGGGACAGGGACATGTATACGCAGTATTTT. Amino acid sequence: CASSHSSRDRDMYTQYF.

A remark on this clonotype: A much larger clone lies one base from this, so it may be a read error. J is TRBJ2-5 and V is TRBV5-1, with 10 bases lining up with TRBD2. From germline, CDR1 is SGHRS and CDR2 YFSETQ. The CDR3 is 15 residues long. V dropped 3 bases and J dropped 11; count of bases not matched to a gene: 13. The CDR3 spells CASSSKRGGTHEQYF. DNA for the CDR3: TGCGCCAGCAGCTCGAAGCGGGGGGGCACCCATGAGCAGTACTTC. Full variable domain (remainder filled in from reference TRBV5-1 and TRBJ2-5): KAGVTQTPRYLIKTRGQQVTLSCSPISGHRSVSWYQQTPGQGLQFLFEYFSETQRNKGNFPGRFSGRQFSNSRSEMNVSTLELGDSALYLCASSSKRGGTHEQYFGPGTRLLVL.

The rearrangement links TRBV29-1 to TRBJ2-5; D not resolved. Trimming removed 1 base from V and 11 bases from J, with 17 bases in between. CDR3 length: 13 residues. Germline V gene data show CDR1 as SQVTM and CDR2 as ANQGSEA. The CDR3 loop reads CSVEGNSPNEQYF. The DNA for the CDR3 is TGCAGCGTTGAAGGCAACAGCCCAAATGAGCAGTACTTC.

This clonotype turned up a few times. This chain uses TRBV27 with TRBJ2-6; 9 bases line up with TRBD1. The germline V gene encodes CDR1 MNHEY and CDR2 SMNVEV (reference sequence). After removal of 5 bases from V and 1 base from J, the junction contained 6 bases not matched to a gene. The CDR3 runs to 17 residues. The CDR3 region is CASSPGQGKSGANVLTF. The CDR3 coding sequence is TGTGCCAGCAGTCCAGGACAGGGGAAATCTGGGGCCAACGTCCTGACTTTC.

Concerning this clonotype itself: Being one base from a much bigger clone, this may be a read error. CDR3 nucleotides: TGCAGTGCTAAACTAGCGGGGGGAACCTACAATGAGCAGTACTTC. Encoded protein: CSAKLAGGTYNEQYF. J is TRBJ2-7 and V is TRBV20-1, with TRBD2 identical over 12 bases. The CDR3 extends over 15 amino acids. J gave up 7 bases and V 4 bases, and 11 bases lay outside the gene matches. In germline, CDR1 is DFQATT, CDR2 SNEGSKA (reference sequence).

Concerning this clonotype: It may be a read error: a sequence one base away is much more abundant. The chain recombines TRBV20-1 with TRBJ2-5; maybe TRBD2 (6 bases). V lost 6 bases and J lost 3, with 14 bases in between. The germline V gene has CDR1 DFQATT and CDR2 SNEGSKA (reference sequence). The CDR3 extends over 13 amino acids. The CDR3: CSAERTGEETQYF. For the CDR3, the DNA is TGCAGTGCAGAGCGGACGGGGGAAGAGACCCAGTACTTC.

The table lists this clonotype with a few counts. The chain carries TRBV13 and TRBJ1-2; D gene unclear. Deletions cut 3 bases from V and 5 bases from J, with 16 bases between. This CDR3 is built from 15 residues. Germline-derived CDR1 and CDR2 are PRHDT and FYEKMQ (reference sequence). CDR3 sequence (DNA): TGTGCCAGCAGCTTGCCACAGCTAATCGGGTATGGCTACACCTTC. Translating gives CASSLPQLIGYGYTF.

This clonotype was observed a single time. V gene TRBV25-1 combines with J gene TRBJ2-5, with 7 positions matching TRBD2. Germline trimming cut 1 base from V and 0 bases from J; bases unmatched to any gene: 5. CDR1 MGHDK and CDR2 SYGVNS come from the germline V gene. The CDR3 is made up of 16 amino acids. The CDR3 nucleotides are TGTGCCAGCAGTGAATGGGATAGCGGGTACCAAGAGACCCAGTACTTC. This translates into CASSEWDSGYQETQYF.